The entry below describes one TCR beta chain. There is no known antigen for this receptor. Qualities for individual bases were not recorded, and no much larger clone is one base off. The CDR3 regions of human TCRbeta chains were analyzed by immunosequencing. In the original analysis: TCRs in the repertoires were matched against a reference library of SARS-CoV-2-specific TCRs that had been generated with the MIRA antigen-specificity platform. Breadth was defined as the fraction of unique TCRs that were SARS-CoV-2-associated. Depth was defined as the fraction of total T cells that were SARS-CoV-2-associated. Using the MIRA data, each spike-specific TCR was assigned both to the spike region to which the TCR was reactive and to a CD4 or CD8 class. Log10-transformed breadth and depth values were compared by one-way ANOVA with Sidak's multiple comparisons tests. In its TCRdb copy, this immuneACCESS table keeps in-frame sequences only and misses some clones. Where compared with another copy, unresolved V genes explain less than half of these, and the others have no known cause. The DNA gave D and trimming, while V, J and clone size come from that table. For this sample there are just under 90,000 clones; 70% to 90% appear just once. The leading ten clones occupy over 9% of the sample.

The sample originates from a study of T cell responses to AZD1222 COVID-19 vaccine (dated by TCRdb to the early 2020s). For context, the study as a whole: A total of more than 230 trial participants underwent TCR sequencing, of whom nearly 210 had received two doses of AZD1222 and approximately 26 had received two doses of the MenACWY control vaccine. Trial participants were enrolled into age subgroups of 18-55, 56-69 and 70-plus years, which contained about 150, 27 and 61 TCR-sequenced participants, respectively.

V is shortened by 0 bases, J by 8 bases, and the region joining them spans 5 bases. CDR1 LGHNT and CDR2 FRNRAP are derived from the germline V gene. The CDR3 sequence holds 12 residues, the cysteine and phenylalanine included. Of the read, only the CDR3 DNA is kept; its 36 bases are in frame from base 1. Paper-wide results and their limitations: The vaccine-associated CD4 TCRs covered the entire spike protein, and the dominant responses fell in regions 160-218 and 743-854. Because no day 14 peak-response samples were available, repertoires were characterized only after the peak T cell response. After two AZD1222 doses, both the breadth and the depth of spike-specific TCRs were significantly higher than at day 0 and than in MenACWY recipients. Conclusions about previously exposed vaccinees are limited, since just 5 or 6 AZD1222 recipients were seropositive for SARS-CoV-2 at baseline. Epitopes outside the regions mutated in the B.1.351 and B.1.1.7 variants were reportedly recognized by nearly half of the unique spike-specific TCRs. Participants were mostly white British and included more females than males, and it was suggested by the authors that clonal diversity may have been underestimated. In the small 56-69-year group, the increase in depth fell short of significance, most likely because of low power.

Read against the paper, the sample's time point label means: baseline before first vaccination. The treatment or condition label corresponds to: meningococcal conjugate vaccine given as trial control. The vaccinee samples were drawn from two UK trials, COV001 and COV002, one of which was a single-blind randomized controlled phase 2/3 trial testing AZD1222 (ChAdOx1 nCoV-19) in healthy adults. For TCRbeta chain sequencing, PBMC samples were collected from trial participants at day 0 and at day 28 after the second dose. The clonotype comes from an adult in good health. The material was peripheral blood, obtained on day 0 of MenACWY control vaccination. This sequence uses TRBV12-5 and TRBJ1-5, with the identity of the D gene unclear. The DNA is TGTGCTAGTGGTTTGGTTGAGGAGCCCCAGCATTTT. This is translated as CASGLVEEPQHF.